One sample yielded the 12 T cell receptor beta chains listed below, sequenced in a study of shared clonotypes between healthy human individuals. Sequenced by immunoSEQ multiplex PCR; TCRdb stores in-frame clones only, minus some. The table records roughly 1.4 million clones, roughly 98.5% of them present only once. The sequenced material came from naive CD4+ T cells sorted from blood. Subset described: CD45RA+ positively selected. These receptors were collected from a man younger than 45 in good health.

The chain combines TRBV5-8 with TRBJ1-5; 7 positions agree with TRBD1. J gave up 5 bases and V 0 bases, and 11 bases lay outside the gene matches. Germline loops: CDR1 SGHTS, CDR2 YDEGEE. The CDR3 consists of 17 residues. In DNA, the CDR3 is TGTGCCAGCAGCTTGGAGGCAGGGGGAGGTAGTTATCAGCCCCAGCATTTT. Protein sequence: CASSLEAGGGSYQPQHF.

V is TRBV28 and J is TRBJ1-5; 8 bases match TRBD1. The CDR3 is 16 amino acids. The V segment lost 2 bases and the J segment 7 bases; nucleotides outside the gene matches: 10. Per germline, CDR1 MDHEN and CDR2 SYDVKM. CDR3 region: CASSLASGGVEQPQHF. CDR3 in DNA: TGTGCCAGCAGTTTAGCGTCAGGGGGCGTGGAACAGCCCCAGCATTTT.

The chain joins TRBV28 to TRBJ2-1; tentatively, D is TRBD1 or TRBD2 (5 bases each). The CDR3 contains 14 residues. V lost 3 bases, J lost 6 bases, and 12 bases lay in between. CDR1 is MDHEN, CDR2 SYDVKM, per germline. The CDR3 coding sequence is TGTGCCAGCAGTTTCCGAGGGGCTCGCAATGAGCAGTTCTTC. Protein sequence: CASSFRGARNEQFF.

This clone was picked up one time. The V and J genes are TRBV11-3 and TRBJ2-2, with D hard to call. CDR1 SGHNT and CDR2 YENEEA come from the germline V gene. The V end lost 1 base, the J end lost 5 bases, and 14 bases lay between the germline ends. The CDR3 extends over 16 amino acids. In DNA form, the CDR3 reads TGTGCCAGCAGCTTAGGGTTCCCGGTTCGGACCGGGGAGCTGTTTTTT. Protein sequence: CASSLGFPVRTGELFF.

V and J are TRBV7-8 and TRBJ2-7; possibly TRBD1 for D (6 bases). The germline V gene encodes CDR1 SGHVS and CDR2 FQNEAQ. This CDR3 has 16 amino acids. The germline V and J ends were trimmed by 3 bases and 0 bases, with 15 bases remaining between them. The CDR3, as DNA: TGTGCCAGCAGCTTCGGAATCCGGGACACCTCCTACGAGCAGTACTTC. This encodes CASSFGIRDTSYEQYF.

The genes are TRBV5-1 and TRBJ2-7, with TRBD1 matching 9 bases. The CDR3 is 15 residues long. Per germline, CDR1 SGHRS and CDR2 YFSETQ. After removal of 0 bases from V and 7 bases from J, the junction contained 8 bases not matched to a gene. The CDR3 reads CASSLVLTGGFEQYF. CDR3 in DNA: TGCGCCAGCAGCTTGGTGCTGACAGGGGGGTTTGAGCAGTACTTC. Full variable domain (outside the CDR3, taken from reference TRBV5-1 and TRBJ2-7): KAGVTQTPRYLIKTRGQQVTLSCSPISGHRSVSWYQQTPGQGLQFLFEYFSETQRNKGNFPGRFSGRQFSNSRSEMNVSTLELGDSALYLCASSLVLTGGFEQYFGPGTRLTVT.

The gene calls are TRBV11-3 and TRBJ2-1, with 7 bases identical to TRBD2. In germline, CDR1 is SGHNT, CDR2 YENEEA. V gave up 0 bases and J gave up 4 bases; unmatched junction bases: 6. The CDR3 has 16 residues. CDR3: CASSLDGIAGYNEQFF. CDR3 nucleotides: TGTGCCAGCAGCTTAGATGGGATAGCGGGTTACAATGAGCAGTTCTTC.

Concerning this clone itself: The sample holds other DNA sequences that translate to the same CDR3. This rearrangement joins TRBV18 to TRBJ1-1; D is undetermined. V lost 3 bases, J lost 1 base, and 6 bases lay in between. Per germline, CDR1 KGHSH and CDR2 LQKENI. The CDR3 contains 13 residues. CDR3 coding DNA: TGTGCCAGCTCACCTAGACAGAACACTGAAGCTTTCTTT. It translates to CASSPRQNTEAFF.

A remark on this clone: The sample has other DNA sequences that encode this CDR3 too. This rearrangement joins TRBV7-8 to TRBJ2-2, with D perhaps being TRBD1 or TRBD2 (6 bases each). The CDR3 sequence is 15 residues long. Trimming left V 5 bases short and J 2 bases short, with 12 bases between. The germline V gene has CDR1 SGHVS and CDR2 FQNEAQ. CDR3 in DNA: TGTGCCAGCAGCCTCTCGGGGGCAAACACCGGGGAGCTGTTTTTT. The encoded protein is CASSLSGANTGELFF.

CDR3 nucleotides: TGTGCCAGCTCACCACTCGGGGCGGGCAAGGCCTATGGCTACACCTTC. Protein: CASSPLGAGKAYGYTF. The V gene is TRBV18, the J gene TRBJ1-2, with D perhaps matching TRBD1 (5 bases). CDR1 is KGHSH, CDR2 LQKENI, per germline. This CDR3 has 16 amino acids. V was clipped by 1 base and J by 4 bases, with 16 bases between them.

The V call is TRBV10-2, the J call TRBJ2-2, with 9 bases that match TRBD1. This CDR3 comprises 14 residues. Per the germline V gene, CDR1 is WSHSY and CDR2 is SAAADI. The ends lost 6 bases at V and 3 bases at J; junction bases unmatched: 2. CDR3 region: CASRGQGYTGELFF. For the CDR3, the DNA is TGCGCCAGCAGGGGACAGGGTTACACCGGGGAGCTGTTTTTT.

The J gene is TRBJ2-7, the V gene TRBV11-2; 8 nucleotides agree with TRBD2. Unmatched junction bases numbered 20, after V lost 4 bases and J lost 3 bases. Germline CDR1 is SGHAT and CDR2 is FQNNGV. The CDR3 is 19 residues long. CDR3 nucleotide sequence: TGTGCCAGCAGCTCCAAACCGCGAGCGGGAGTTTTTCTAAACTACGAGCAGTACTTC. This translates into CASSSKPRAGVFLNYEQYF.